This TCR beta chain is from a study of blood T cell repertoires in COVID-19. Overall study: T cells, B-cell-depleted T cells, or PBMCs supplied cDNA or gDNA.

Data came from immunoSEQ multiplex PCR; TCRdb stores just in-frame clones and leaves some out. The data contain about 270,000 clones, roughly nine tenths of them seen just once; the ten biggest clones take up just under 9%. The CDR3 sequence is 11 residues long. From germline, CDR1 is MDHEN and CDR2 SYDVKM. J gave up 14 bases and V 4 bases, and 5 bases lay outside the gene matches. The specimen sequenced was peripheral blood. The clonotype comes from a man between 40 and 49 years old with active or convalescent COVID-19. The V and J genes are TRBV28 and TRBJ2-1, with 7 positions matching TRBD2. The CDR3 reads CASSWVRGKFF. The CDR3 coding sequence is TGTGCCAGCAGTTGGGTGCGGGGGAAGTTCTTC.